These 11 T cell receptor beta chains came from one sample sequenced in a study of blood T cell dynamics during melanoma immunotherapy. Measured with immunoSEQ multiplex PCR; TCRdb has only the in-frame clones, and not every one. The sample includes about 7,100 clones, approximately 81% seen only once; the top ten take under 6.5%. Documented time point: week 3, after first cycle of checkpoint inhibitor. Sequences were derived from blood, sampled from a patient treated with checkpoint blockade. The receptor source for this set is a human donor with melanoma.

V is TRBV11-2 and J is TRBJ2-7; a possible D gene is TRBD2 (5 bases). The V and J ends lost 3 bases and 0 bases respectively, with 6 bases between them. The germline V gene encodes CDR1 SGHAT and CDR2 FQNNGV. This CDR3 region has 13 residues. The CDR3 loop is CASSFGVSYEQYV. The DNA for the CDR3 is TGTGCCAGCAGCTTCGGGGTCTCCTACGAGCAGTACGTC.

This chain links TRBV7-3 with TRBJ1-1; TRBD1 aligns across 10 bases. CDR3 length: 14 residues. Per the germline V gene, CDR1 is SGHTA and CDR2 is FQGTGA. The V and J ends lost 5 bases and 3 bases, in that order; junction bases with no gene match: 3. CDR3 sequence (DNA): TGTGCCAGCAGCCGTGACAGGGGGCACACTGAAGCTTTCTTT. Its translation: CASSRDRGHTEAFF. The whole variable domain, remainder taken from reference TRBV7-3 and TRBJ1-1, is GAGVSQTPSNKVTEKGKYVELRCDPISGHTALYWYRQSLGQGPEFLIYFQGTGAADDSGLPNDRFFAVRPEGSVSTLKIQRTERGDSAVYLCASSRDRGHTEAFFGQGTRLTVV.

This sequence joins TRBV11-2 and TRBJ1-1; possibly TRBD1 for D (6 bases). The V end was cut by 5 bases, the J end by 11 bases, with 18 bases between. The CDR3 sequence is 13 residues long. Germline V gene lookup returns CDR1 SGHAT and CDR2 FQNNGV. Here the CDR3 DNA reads TGTGCCAGCAGCGCGGGAGCAGGGGCCAAGGCTTTCTTT. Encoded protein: CASSAGAGAKAFF.

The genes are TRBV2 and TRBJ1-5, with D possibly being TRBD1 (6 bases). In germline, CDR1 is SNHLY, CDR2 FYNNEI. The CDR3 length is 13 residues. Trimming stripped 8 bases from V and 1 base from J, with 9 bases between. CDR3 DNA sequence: TGTGCCAGCGGGGGCGAGAGCAATCAGCCCCAGCATTTT. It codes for CASGGESNQPQHF.

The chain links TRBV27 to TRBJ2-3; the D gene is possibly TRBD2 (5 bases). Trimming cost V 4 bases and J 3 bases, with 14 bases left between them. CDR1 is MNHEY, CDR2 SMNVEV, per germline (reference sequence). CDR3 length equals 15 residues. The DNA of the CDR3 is TGTGCCAGCAGTTACTTGAGGGCAGGAACAGATACGCAGTATTTT. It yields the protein CASSYLRAGTDTQYF.

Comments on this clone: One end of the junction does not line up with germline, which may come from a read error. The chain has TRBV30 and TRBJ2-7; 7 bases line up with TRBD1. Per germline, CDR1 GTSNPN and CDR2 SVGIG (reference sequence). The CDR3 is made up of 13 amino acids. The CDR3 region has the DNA TGTGCCTGGAGTACTCCAACCGGGACAGTCTCTTCGTTC. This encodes CAWSTPTGTVSSF.

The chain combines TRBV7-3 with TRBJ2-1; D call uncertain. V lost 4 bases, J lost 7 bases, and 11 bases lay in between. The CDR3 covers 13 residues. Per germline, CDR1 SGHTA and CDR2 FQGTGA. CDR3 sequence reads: CASSSGDGNEQFF. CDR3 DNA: TGTGCCAGCAGCTCCGGCGACGGGAATGAGCAGTTCTTC.

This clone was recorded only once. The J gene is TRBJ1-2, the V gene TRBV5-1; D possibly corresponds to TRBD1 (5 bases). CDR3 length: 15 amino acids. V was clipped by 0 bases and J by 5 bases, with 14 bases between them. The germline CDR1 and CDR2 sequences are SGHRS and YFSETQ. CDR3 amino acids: CASSLENGAAYGYTF. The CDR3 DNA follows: TGCGCCAGCAGCTTGGAAAATGGGGCGGCGTATGGCTACACCTTC.

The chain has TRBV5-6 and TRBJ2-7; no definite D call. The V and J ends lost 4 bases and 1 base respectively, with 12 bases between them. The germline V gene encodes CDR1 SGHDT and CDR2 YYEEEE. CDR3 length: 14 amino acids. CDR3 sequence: CASSPWSDSYEQYF. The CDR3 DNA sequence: TGTGCCAGCAGCCCTTGGTCGGATTCCTACGAGCAGTACTTC.

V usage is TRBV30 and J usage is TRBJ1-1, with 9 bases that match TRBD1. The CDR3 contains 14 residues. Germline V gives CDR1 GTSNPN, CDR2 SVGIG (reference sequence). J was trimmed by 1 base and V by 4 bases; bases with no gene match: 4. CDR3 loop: CAWTTGGWNTEAFF. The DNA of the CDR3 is TGTGCCTGGACTACAGGGGGCTGGAACACTGAAGCTTTCTTT. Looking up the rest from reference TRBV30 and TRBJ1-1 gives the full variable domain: SQTIHQWPATLVQPVGSPLSLECTVEGTSNPNLYWYRQAAGRGLQLLFYSVGIGQISSEVPQNLSASRPQDRQFILSSKKLLLSDSGFYLCAWTTGGWNTEAFFGQGTRLTVV.

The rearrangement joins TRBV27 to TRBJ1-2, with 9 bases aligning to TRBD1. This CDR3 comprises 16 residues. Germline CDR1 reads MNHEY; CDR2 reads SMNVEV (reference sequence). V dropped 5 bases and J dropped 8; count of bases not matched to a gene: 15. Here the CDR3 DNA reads TGTGCCAGCAGTATGTCTCCGGGACAGGGTATTGGAGGCTACACCTTC. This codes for CASSMSPGQGIGGYTF.